This passage covers 17 T cell receptor beta chains from one sample sequenced in a study of blood T cell repertoires in COVID-19. Measured with immunoSEQ multiplex PCR; TCRdb has only the in-frame clones, and not every one. Among 250,000 or so clones listed, around 90% were seen once. Sequences were obtained from PBMCs or T cells enriched from blood (not recorded which). All receptors come from a man aged 50-59 years who had been exposed to COVID-19.

The chain uses TRBV24-1 and TRBJ2-3; tentatively, D is TRBD2 (6 bases). Germline loops: CDR1 KGHDR, CDR2 SFDVKD. This CDR3 is 14 amino acids long. Trimming took off 6 bases at V and 4 bases at J, with 13 bases between the two ends. The CDR3 nucleotides read TGTGCCACCAGTAGGCGCGGGGCTTCAGATACGCAGTATTTT. It is translated as CATSRRGASDTQYF.

This rearrangement joins TRBV11-3 to TRBJ1-5; D is uncertain. Per germline, CDR1 SGHNT and CDR2 YENEEA. The CDR3 runs to 14 residues. Trimming pared 5 bases from V and 2 bases from J, leaving 10 bases between. The CDR3 nucleotides are TGTGCCAGCAGCCGATCCGGGGGCAATCAGCCCCAGCATTTT. This encodes CASSRSGGNQPQHF. Based on the CDR3 plus reference TRBV11-3 and TRBJ1-5, the full variable domain is EAGVVQSPRYKIIEKKQPVAFWCNPISGHNTLYWYLQNLGQGPELLIRYENEEAVDDSQLPKDRFSAERLKGVDSTLKIQPAELGDSAVYLCASSRSGGNQPQHFGDGTRLSIL.

DNA for the CDR3: TGTGCCAGCAGCCAATTAGCGGGAGGCGAGCAGTACGTC. Amino acid sequence: CASSQLAGGEQYV. The chain carries TRBV14 and TRBJ2-7, with 10 bases lining up with TRBD2. Trimming cost V 2 bases and J 6 bases; bases outside gene matches: 1. Germline V gene data show CDR1 as SGHDN and CDR2 as FVKESK. This CDR3 region has 13 residues.

The chain joins TRBV18 to TRBJ2-2, with D tentatively TRBD2 (5 bases). CDR3 size: 17 residues. Per germline, CDR1 KGHSH and CDR2 LQKENI. V lost 3 bases and J 4 bases, leaving 18 bases between the germline ends. CDR3 bases: TGTGCCAGCTCACCCCTGTCGGTGGCCGGGGTCACCGGGGAGCTGTTTTTT. Its translation is CASSPLSVAGVTGELFF.

The chain recombines TRBV7-8 with TRBJ2-7, with 9 bases aligning to TRBD2. Germline loops: CDR1 SGHVS, CDR2 FQNEAQ. Germline trimming cut 3 bases from V and 3 bases from J; bases unmatched to any gene: 9. The CDR3 covers 16 residues. The CDR3: CASSFGAVAGVYEQYV. For the CDR3, the DNA is TGTGCCAGCAGCTTCGGGGCAGTAGCGGGAGTCTACGAGCAGTACGTC.

The chain has TRBV21-1 and TRBJ2-7; the table's D call, TRBD2, has no DNA check behind it. TRBV21-1 is assigned pseudogene status. This CDR3 region has 18 residues. The chain's CDR3 is CASSKGGCRLAGSYEQYV. The CDR3 DNA reads as TGTGCCAGCAGCAAAGGGGGGTGTCGACTAGCGGGTTCCTACGAGCAGTACGTC.

The chain combines TRBV30 with TRBJ1-5; tentative D call: TRBD1 (5 bases). V gave up 4 bases and J gave up 0 bases, with 13 bases separating them. The CDR3 consists of 15 residues. Germline assignment: CDR1 GTSNPN and CDR2 SVGIG (reference sequence). CDR3 DNA: TGTGCCTGGACCCCCGGGGGGAATAGCAATCAGCCCCAGCATTTT. It yields the protein CAWTPGGNSNQPQHF.

The V gene is TRBV19, the J gene TRBJ2-1; TRBD2 might be the D (6 bases). The CDR3 has 17 amino acids. The germline V gene encodes CDR1 LNHDA and CDR2 SQIVND (reference sequence). Trimming stripped 5 bases from V and 1 base from J, with 18 bases between. The CDR3 is CASSSLLWAGSYNEQFF. In DNA form, the CDR3 reads TGTGCCAGTAGTTCCTTACTGTGGGCGGGATCCTACAATGAGCAGTTCTTC.

This sequence joins TRBV10-3 and TRBJ2-1; 9 bases agree with TRBD2. The junction had 12 bases not matched to a gene; V was cut back by 0 bases and J by 15 bases. Germline values: CDR1 ENHRY, CDR2 SYGVKD. This CDR3 region has 15 residues. CDR3 sequence (DNA): TGTGCCATCAGTGAGTCCGGAGTAGGGGCGGGGGGGCCGTTCTTC. Its protein product is CAISESGVGAGGPFF.

The CDR3 reads CASRDRGFEQYV. CDR3 nucleotide sequence: TGTGCCAGTCGGGACAGGGGGTTCGAGCAGTACGTC. This chain joins TRBV2 and TRBJ2-7; TRBD1 aligns across 11 bases. CDR3 length: 12 amino acids. The V gene's germline CDR1 is SNHLY and CDR2 FYNNEI. The V and J ends lost 9 bases and 6 bases, in that order; junction bases with no gene match: 4.

This rearrangement joins TRBV5-1 to TRBJ1-2; 8 bases fit TRBD1. CDR1 and CDR2 from the germline V gene are SGHRS and YFSETQ. V lost 1 base to trimming and J lost 2 bases; unmatched junction nucleotides: 4. The CDR3 spans 15 residues. The CDR3 DNA reads as TGCGCCAGCAGCTTGTCCGCAGGGGGCAACTATGGCTACACCTTC. The encoded protein is CASSLSAGGNYGYTF.

This sequence joins TRBV5-6 and TRBJ1-1, with TRBD1 identical over 7 bases. CDR1 is SGHDT, CDR2 YYEEEE, per germline. V shed 6 bases and J 5 bases; nucleotides not matched to a gene: 10. The CDR3 is 14 amino acids. The CDR3 here is CASTKIDRETEAFF. The CDR3 DNA reads as TGTGCCAGCACCAAGATTGACAGGGAAACTGAAGCTTTCTTT.

This clone was seen only once. The chain employs TRBV7-9 and TRBJ1-1; possibly TRBD1 for D (5 bases). Between the trimmed V and J ends, which lost 7 bases and 5 bases, there was a span of 14 bases. This CDR3 is 13 amino acids long. Germline V CDR1 and CDR2: SEHNR, FQNEAQ (reference sequence). This CDR3 is CASTRGRGTEAFF. The CDR3 region has the DNA TGTGCCAGCACCCGGGGGAGGGGTACTGAAGCTTTCTTT.

On this clone itself: One end of the junction varies from germline; a read error may be responsible. The J gene is TRBJ1-1, the V gene TRBV7-9; no reliable D call. This CDR3 has 11 residues. Germline V lookup: CDR1 SEHNR, CDR2 FQNEAQ (reference sequence). CDR3 sequence reads: CRGGMNTEAFF. DNA of the CDR3: TGCAGAGGAGGAATGAACACTGAAGCTTTCTTT.

Only one count was recorded for this clone. This chain links TRBV11-2 with TRBJ1-1; TRBD1 is a possible D gene (6 bases). The CDR3 is 14 residues long. The V end lost 3 bases, the J end lost 6 bases, and 14 bases lay between the germline ends. Germline V gene data show CDR1 as SGHAT and CDR2 as FQNNGV. CDR3 amino acids: CASSFYRVGAEAFF. Written as DNA, the CDR3 is TGTGCCAGCAGCTTTTACAGGGTTGGCGCTGAAGCTTTCTTT.

The V call is TRBV18, the J call TRBJ1-1, with 8 bases matching TRBD1. There are 14 residues in the CDR3. The V and J ends lost 3 bases and 6 bases, in that order; junction bases with no gene match: 6. Per the germline V gene, CDR1 is KGHSH and CDR2 is LQKENI. Written as DNA, the CDR3 is TGTGCCAGCTCACCGCAGACAGGGGTCGCTGAAGCTTTCTTT. This sequence encodes CASSPQTGVAEAFF.

The rearrangement joins TRBV9 to TRBJ2-7, with 16 bases fitting TRBD2. CDR1 and CDR2 (germline): SGDLS, YYNGEE. The CDR3 totals 19 residues. J was trimmed by 0 bases and V by 1 base; bases with no gene match: 7. The CDR3 nucleotides read TGTGCCAGCAGCGTATGGGGACTAGCGGGAGGGAACCACTCCTACGAGCAGTACGTC. Translation gives CASSVWGLAGGNHSYEQYV.